The source of this T cell receptor beta chain is a study of graft-versus-host responses after intestinal transplantation. Study context: Multivisceral, liver-intestinal, or isolated intestinal grafts were transplanted into recipients. Anti-thymocyte globulin served as induction for all recipients, who then took tacrolimus and steroids for approximately three years.

Assay: immunoSEQ multiplex PCR; the TCRdb copy retains only in-frame clones and omits some. Among 90,000 to 120,000 clones, roughly 90% were seen once, and the ten largest hold about 0.73%. Comment on this clone: Its specificity is not known.

The CDR3 runs to 14 residues. With 0 bases removed from V and 0 bases from J, the gap between germline ends came to 5 bases. Germline assignment: CDR1 MNHEY and CDR2 SMNVEV (reference sequence). J is TRBJ1-1 and V is TRBV27; no clear D. The sequence derives from a human donor who was the organ donor for an intestinal transplant. The sequencing here drew on unstimulated CD4+ T cells sorted from spleen or lymph node cells, taken before transplant. The CDR3 region has the DNA TGTGCCAGCAGTTTATCCACCATGAACACTGAAGCTTTCTTT. Its protein product is CASSLSTMNTEAFF.